This is a list of T cell receptor beta chains from one sample in a study of cytomegalovirus exposure and HLA in healthy donors. TCRdb's table, derived via immunoSEQ multiplex PCR, lists solely in-frame clones and lacks some. The table lists fewer than 100,000 clones, around 84% of them singletons. Material: PBMCs. Receptor source: a woman aged 40 to 50 in good health and CMV-seropositive. Each CDR3 is given with its conserved first and last residue. The order of the fields is clone size, V gene, J gene, D gene, CDR3 DNA, CDR3 protein. A D gene is named only where the DNA matches it firmly. Clone sizes are given selectively: once, few, many, or a class where the clone is expanded.

abundance: .; v_gene: TRBV9; j_gene: TRBJ2-6; d_gene: .; CDR3nt: TGTGCCAGCAGCGTAGCCGGGAAGGCTGGGGCCAACGTCCTGACTTTC; CDR3aa: CASSVAGKAGANVLTF
abundance: .; v_gene: TRBV30; j_gene: TRBJ1-1; d_gene: .; CDR3nt: TGTGCCTGGAGTGTACGAGAGGGAGAAGCTTTCTTT; CDR3aa: CAWSVREGEAFF
abundance: .; v_gene: TRBV28; j_gene: TRBJ2-3; d_gene: TRBD2; CDR3nt: TGTGCCAGCAGTTTTCGGACTAGCGGGATGTATTTT; CDR3aa: CASSFRTSGMYF
abundance: .; v_gene: TRBV28; j_gene: TRBJ1-1; d_gene: .; CDR3nt: TGTGCCAGCTTCTCTAGGGGCGGCACTGAAGCTTTCTTT; CDR3aa: CASFSRGGTEAFF
abundance: few; v_gene: TRBV28; j_gene: TRBJ1-1; d_gene: .; CDR3nt: TGTGCCAGCACCAGAGGGGGGGGGAACACTGAAGCTTTCTTT; CDR3aa: CASTRGGGNTEAFF
abundance: .; v_gene: TRBV28; j_gene: TRBJ2-3; d_gene: TRBD1; CDR3nt: TGTGCCAGCAGTTCAAACCGGGACAGGGTAACAGATACGCAGTATTTT; CDR3aa: CASSSNRDRVTDTQYF
abundance: few; v_gene: TRBV18; j_gene: TRBJ2-1; d_gene: .; CDR3nt: TGTGCCAGCTCACCGAACAGGGGAGGCGACAATGAGCAGTTCTTC; CDR3aa: CASSPNRGGDNEQFF
abundance: .; v_gene: TRBV6-4; j_gene: TRBJ2-1; d_gene: TRBD2; CDR3nt: TGTGCCAGCGGAACCGGGACTAGCGCGGCCAATGAGCAGTTCTTC; CDR3aa: CASGTGTSAANEQFF
abundance: once; v_gene: TRBV29-1; j_gene: TRBJ2-3; d_gene: TRBD1; CDR3nt: TGCAGCGTTAACAGGGGTGGTGAAGATACGCAGTATTTT; CDR3aa: CSVNRGGEDTQYF
abundance: .; v_gene: TRBV11-2; j_gene: TRBJ1-5; d_gene: .; CDR3nt: TGTGCCAGCAGCTCAAGGGCCATTTCTCTAACAGGGTACGGACAGCCCCAGCATTTT; CDR3aa: CASSSRAISLTGYGQPQHF
abundance: .; v_gene: TRBV5-6; j_gene: TRBJ1-2; d_gene: .; CDR3nt: TGTGCCAGCAGCTTGGGGCAGGTTTATGGCTACACCTTC; CDR3aa: CASSLGQVYGYTF
abundance: .; v_gene: TRBV6-1; j_gene: TRBJ2-2; d_gene: .; CDR3nt: TGTGCCAGCAGTGTGGAGCTGACTGGGTCCGGGGAGCTGTTTTTT; CDR3aa: CASSVELTGSGELFF
abundance: .; v_gene: TRBV5-5; j_gene: TRBJ2-1; d_gene: TRBD2; CDR3nt: TGTGCCAGCAGCTTAGGACTAGGTCAGGAGCAGTTCTTC; CDR3aa: CASSLGLGQEQFF
abundance: .; v_gene: TRBV5-1; j_gene: TRBJ1-6; d_gene: .; CDR3nt: TGCGCCAGCAGCTTGGATGGGACAAGTAATTCACCCCTCCACTTT; CDR3aa: CASSLDGTSNSPLHF
abundance: .; v_gene: TRBV27; j_gene: TRBJ1-5; d_gene: .; CDR3nt: TGTGCCAGCAGTTTGGTCCAGGGATACGTTCTTAGCAATCAGCCCCAGCATTTT; CDR3aa: CASSLVQGYVLSNQPQHF
abundance: .; v_gene: TRBV5-5; j_gene: TRBJ2-2; d_gene: TRBD2; CDR3nt: TGTGCCAGCACCAACCGATTTAGCGGGCCCCCTACCGGGGAGCTGTTTTTT; CDR3aa: CASTNRFSGPPTGELFF
abundance: once; v_gene: TRBV29-1; j_gene: TRBJ2-5; d_gene: .; CDR3nt: TGCAGCGTTGACGAGGAGACCCAGTACTTC; CDR3aa: CSVDEETQYF
abundance: .; v_gene: TRBV5-8; j_gene: TRBJ1-5; d_gene: TRBD1; CDR3nt: TGTGCCAGCAGCTGGGGGCCGGGACAGGGTCGGCAGCCCCAGCATTTT; CDR3aa: CASSWGPGQGRQPQHF
abundance: once; v_gene: TRBV30; j_gene: TRBJ2-1; d_gene: .; CDR3nt: TGTGCCTGGACAGACACATACAATGAGCAGTTCTTC; CDR3aa: CAWTDTYNEQFF
abundance: .; v_gene: TRBV10-3; j_gene: TRBJ2-7; d_gene: TRBD1; CDR3nt: TGTGCCATCAGTGGGCCGGGACAGGGGGCGCCCGAGCAGTACTTC; CDR3aa: CAISGPGQGAPEQYF
abundance: .; v_gene: TRBV28; j_gene: TRBJ2-7; d_gene: TRBD2; CDR3nt: TGTGCCAGCAGTTTGGGGGGGGTCTCCTACGAGCAGTACTTC; CDR3aa: CASSLGGVSYEQYF
abundance: .; v_gene: TRBV2; j_gene: TRBJ1-4; d_gene: .; CDR3nt: TGTGCCAGCAGTGAGGAGGGGCTGGGGACTAATGAAAAACTGTTTTTT; CDR3aa: CASSEEGLGTNEKLFF
abundance: once; v_gene: TRBV6-1; j_gene: TRBJ1-6; d_gene: .; CDR3nt: TGTGCCAGCAGTCTAAATGTTAATTCACCCCTCCACTTT; CDR3aa: CASSLNVNSPLHF